Listed below are T cell receptor beta chains from one sample, sequenced in a study of T cell clusters in autoimmune cytopenias. TCRdb derives one entry per CDR3 protein from the multiplex PCR reads, leaving out DNA. Recorded for this sample: about 15,000 distinct CDR3 sequences. Sequenced input: peripheral blood. The receptors come from a human donor with an autoimmune cytopenia or autoimmune hepatitis (not recorded which). Each CDR3 is given with its conserved first and last residue. Expanded clones are given a class, and other clones once, few, many or no size at all.

CDR3 protein | V gene | clone size | J gene
CASSLVENYGYTF | TRBV12-3/TRBV12-4 | medium-sized | TRBJ1-2
CASSIRGQGSNEQFF | TRBV19 | . | TRBJ2-1
CASSLLEGNTGELFF | TRBV7-6 | . | TRBJ2-2
CASSPRMERNTEAFF | TRBV18 | . | TRBJ1-1
CASSRGTGVLGYTF | TRBV5-1 | . | TRBJ1-2
CASSRALSNTGELFF | TRBV19 | medium-sized | TRBJ2-2
CASSPRTGVVNQPQHF | TRBV6-1 | . | TRBJ1-5
CSCLRGSPNEQFF | TRBV29-1 | . | TRBJ2-1
CASSYLPVTNYGYTF | TRBV6-4 | . | TRBJ1-2
CSAEGGQGYNGYTF | TRBV29-1 | medium-sized | TRBJ1-2
CATPGEGGTDTQYF | TRBV15 | . | TRBJ2-3
CASSSDTGDPGELFF | TRBV27 | . | TRBJ2-2
CASSETQVASEAFF | TRBV6-5 | . | TRBJ1-1
CAWKASGGLNEQFF | TRBV30 | . | TRBJ2-1
CASSDSAGGLDTQYF | TRBV6-4 | . | TRBJ2-3
CASSSGLAGGTDTQYF | TRBV19 | medium-sized | TRBJ2-3
CASSPNMYNEQFF | TRBV27 | . | TRBJ2-1
CASSLLLASYNEQFF | TRBV7-9 | . | TRBJ2-1
CASSLAGAGGEKLFF | TRBV5-6 | . | TRBJ1-4
CASSWGQLYNSPLHF | TRBV12-3/TRBV12-4 | . | TRBJ1-6